This entry lists 27 T cell receptor beta chains sequenced from one sample in a study of T cell repertoires in cytomegalovirus infection. TCRdb recomputed calls from the reads with MiXCR, one row per CDR3 protein. Seen here are some 400,000 distinct CDR3 sequences, roughly 30% observed once, and the top ten hold approximately 13%. The sequenced material came from PBMCs. These receptors came from a human donor in good health (CMV status not recorded). Some clones in this sample may be carry-over from other donors' samples.

This clonotype was seen more than once but under ten times. The chain employs TRBV27 and TRBJ1-6, with TRBD1 matching 7 bases. The CDR3 sequence is 14 residues long. Germline-derived CDR1 and CDR2 are MNHEY and SMNVEV (reference sequence). The V and J ends lost 5 bases and 10 bases, in that order; junction bases with no gene match: 8. This CDR3 is CASSRQGGGSPLHF. The CDR3, as DNA: TGTGCCAGCAGTCGACAGGGTGGTGGGTCACCCCTCCACTTT.

The rearrangement joins TRBV30 to TRBJ2-1, with D possibly TRBD2 on 6 matching bases. This CDR3 is built from 16 residues. Germline V lookup: CDR1 GTSNPN, CDR2 SVGIG (reference sequence). V dropped 0 bases and J dropped 3 bases, with 15 bases sitting between them. The CDR3, as DNA: TGTGCCTGGAGTGTTTGGCGGGGATATGACTACAATGAGCAGTTCTTC. Encoded protein: CAWSVWRGYDYNEQFF. The full variable domain, completed using reference TRBV30 and TRBJ2-1, is SQTIHQWPATLVQPVGSPLSLECTVEGTSNPNLYWYRQAAGRGLQLLFYSVGIGQISSEVPQNLSASRPQDRQFILSSKKLLLSDSGFYLCAWSVWRGYDYNEQFFGPGTRLTVL.

This clonotype was observed a single time. The chain is built from TRBV28 and TRBJ2-5, with 9 bases matching TRBD2. The V and J ends lost 4 bases and 2 bases, in that order; junction bases with no gene match: 11. CDR1 is MDHEN and CDR2 is SYDVKM in the germline V gene. The CDR3 contains 17 residues. The CDR3 DNA reads as TGTGCCAGCAGTTCCACTCTAGCGGGGTGCCAACAAGAGACCCAGTACTTC. Residues: CASSSTLAGCQQETQYF.

The J gene is TRBJ2-3, the V gene TRBV6-6; no firm D call. This CDR3 is built from 12 residues. V lost 5 bases, J lost 6 bases, and 9 bases lay in between. Looked up from germline, CDR1 is MNHNY and CDR2 is SVGAGI (reference sequence). For the CDR3, the DNA is TGTGCCAGCAGTACAAAGGTTGATACGCAGTATTTT. This codes for CASSTKVDTQYF.

The chain is built from TRBV6-5 and TRBJ1-1, with D perhaps TRBD1 (6 bases). V shed 5 bases and J shed 5 bases, with 15 bases lying between them. The V gene's germline CDR1 is MNHEY and CDR2 SVGAGI. This CDR3 spans 14 amino acids. The CDR3 bases are TGTGCCAGCAGTCTTGGAGGGGGGATTACTGAAGCTTTCTTT. Residues: CASSLGGGITEAFF.

This clonotype was picked up many times. The rearrangement joins TRBV12-3 or TRBV12-4 to TRBJ2-5; 7 positions agree with TRBD1. V lost 6 bases to trimming and J lost 2 bases; unmatched junction nucleotides: 6. This CDR3 region has 14 residues. The CDR3 is CASRPGTAQETQYF. As DNA, the CDR3 is TGTGCCAGCAGGCCCGGGACAGCGCAAGAGACCCAGTACTTC.

This clonotype showed up many times. This chain links TRBV2 with TRBJ1-1; TRBD1 matches at 7 bases. This CDR3 contains 12 residues. Germline trimming cut 11 bases from V and 1 base from J; bases unmatched to any gene: 4. CDR1 SNHLY and CDR2 FYNNEI come from the germline V gene. The CDR3 DNA sequence: TGTGCCGGAAACAGGGGGAACACTGAAGCTTTCTTT. This encodes CAGNRGNTEAFF.

This clonotype showed up just a few times. The gene calls are TRBV5-5 and TRBJ2-3; 9 nucleotides agree with TRBD1. Unmatched junction bases numbered 7, after V lost 0 bases and J lost 5 bases. This CDR3 has 16 residues. Germline CDR1 SGHKS, CDR2 YYEKEE (reference sequence). CDR3 DNA: TGTGCCAGCAGCTTGGCCGGACAGGGGATACAAGATACGCAGTATTTT. It yields the protein CASSLAGQGIQDTQYF.

The chain uses TRBV5-8 and TRBJ1-4; D unclear. Trimming shortened V by 0 bases and J by 4 bases, and 7 bases separated the two germline ends. Germline assignment: CDR1 SGHTS and CDR2 YDEGEE. The CDR3 loop spans 14 amino acids. CDR3 in amino acids: CASSLASNNEKLFF. For the CDR3, the DNA is TGTGCCAGCAGCTTGGCCTCTAATAATGAAAAACTGTTTTTT.

This clonotype has just one count. The J gene is TRBJ2-1, the V gene TRBV7-6, with D possibly being TRBD1 (5 bases). V gave up 1 base and J gave up 9 bases, with 13 bases separating them. The CDR3 length is 14 residues. Germline loops: CDR1 SGHVS, CDR2 FNYEAQ. CDR3 sequence: CASSLEAFGAEQFF. CDR3 nucleotides: TGTGCCAGCAGCTTAGAGGCGTTTGGGGCTGAGCAGTTCTTC.

V and J are TRBV7-2 and TRBJ1-2; D unclear. Germline CDR1 reads SGHTA; CDR2 reads FQGNSA. The CDR3 consists of 15 residues. V was pared by 4 bases and J by 4 bases, with 16 bases between. The CDR3 sequence is CASSSVGWPTYGYTF. The CDR3 DNA sequence: TGTGCCAGCAGCTCCGTGGGTTGGCCAACCTATGGCTACACCTTC.

This clonotype was observed at least ten times. The rearrangement links TRBV7-8 to TRBJ2-1; 8 nucleotides match TRBD2. This CDR3 spans 18 amino acids. Germline V gene data show CDR1 as SGHVS and CDR2 as FQNEAQ. Losses at the gene ends were 4 bases for V and 0 bases for J; bases not matched to a gene: 11. The DNA of the CDR3 is TGTGCCAGCAGCTCGCAAAGGACTAGCCGGAGCTCCTACAATGAGCAGTTCTTC. This encodes CASSSQRTSRSSYNEQFF.

V and J are TRBV19 and TRBJ2-7; a weak D match, TRBD2 (6 bases). In germline, CDR1 is LNHDA, CDR2 SQIVND (reference sequence). Trimming stripped 4 bases from V and 6 bases from J, with 19 bases between. The CDR3 covers 15 residues. CDR3 sequence (DNA): TGTGCCAGTAGTACCACCCCCGGGGGAGCATCCGAGCAGTACTTC. This codes for CASSTTPGGASEQYF. Based on the CDR3 plus reference TRBV19 and TRBJ2-7, the full variable domain is DGGITQSPKYLFRKEGQNVTLSCEQNLNHDAMYWYRQDPGQGLRLIYYSQIVNDFQKGDIAEGYSVSREKKESFPLTVTSAQKNPTAFYLCASSTTPGGASEQYFGPGTRLTVT.

This clonotype has just a few counts. The rearrangement links TRBV11-2 to TRBJ1-1; D gene unclear. Per the germline V gene, CDR1 is SGHAT and CDR2 is FQNNGV. The CDR3 is 15 residues long. V was shortened by 4 bases and J by 2 bases, with 14 bases between the two germline ends. The CDR3 DNA sequence: TGTGCCAGCAGCTATCGGGAGACCGTTAACACTGAAGCTTTCTTT. Amino acid sequence: CASSYRETVNTEAFF.

About this clonotype: This sequence may be a read error, since a much larger clone differs from it by one base. Since no conserved phenylalanine or tryptophan closes the CDR3, a read error is the likely cause. The genes are TRBV7-9 and TRBJ1-4; D remains ambiguous. V was clipped by 5 bases and J by 7 bases, with 17 bases between them. The germline V gene encodes CDR1 SEHNR and CDR2 FQNEAQ (reference sequence). This CDR3 spans 15 amino acids. CDR3 region: CASSLGDGTFEKLFL. CDR3 sequence (DNA): TGTGCCAGCAGCCTTGGGGATGGAACTTTTGAAAAACTGTTTTTG.

The chain recombines TRBV6-5 with TRBJ2-3, with TRBD2 identical over 13 bases. V dropped 5 bases and J dropped 11; count of bases not matched to a gene: 7. The CDR3 has 14 residues. Germline V gene data show CDR1 as MNHEY and CDR2 as SVGAGI. CDR3 sequence (DNA): TGTGCCAGCAGTCACACTAGCGGGGGGGTAAAGCAGTATTTT. Translation gives CASSHTSGGVKQYF.

CDR3 region: CATSRDLPSGEETQYF. DNA for the CDR3: TGTGCCACCAGCAGAGATCTGCCTAGCGGTGAAGAGACCCAGTACTTC. The chain employs TRBV15 and TRBJ2-5, with 7 nucleotides matching TRBD2. The V and J ends lost 0 bases and 3 bases, in that order; junction bases with no gene match: 7. CDR3 size: 16 residues. Per the germline V gene, CDR1 is LNHNV and CDR2 is YYDKDF (reference sequence). Together with reference TRBV15 and TRBJ2-5, the CDR3 gives the full variable domain: DAMVIQNPRYQVTQFGKPVTLSCSQTLNHNVMYWYQQKSSQAPKLLFHYYDKDFNNEADTPDNFQSRRPNTSFCFLDIRSPGLGDTAMYLCATSRDLPSGEETQYFGPGTRLLVL.

Only a few counts were recorded for this clonotype. The V call is TRBV15, the J call TRBJ1-4; D might be TRBD1 (6 bases). Germline loops: CDR1 LNHNV, CDR2 YYDKDF (reference sequence). V lost 2 bases and J lost 5, with 12 bases in between. This CDR3 region has 15 residues. The CDR3 DNA is TGTGCCACCAGCAGACTCAGGGGCCCGAATGAAAAACTGTTTTTT. Translated: CATSRLRGPNEKLFF.

This clonotype was detected many times. This chain uses TRBV6-6 with TRBJ1-5; D might be TRBD1 (5 bases). Trimming cost V 5 bases and J 5 bases, with 10 bases left between them. The CDR3 extends over 13 amino acids. Germline CDR1 is MNHNY and CDR2 is SVGAGI (reference sequence). CDR3 DNA: TGTGCCAGCAGTAAAAAAGGGGATCAGCCCCAGCATTTT. It translates to CASSKKGDQPQHF.

The chain recombines TRBV6-2 or TRBV6-3 with TRBJ2-7; D perhaps matches TRBD1 (5 bases). The V gene's germline CDR1 is MNHEY and CDR2 SVGEGT. Trimming cost V 5 bases and J 4 bases, with 15 bases left between them. The CDR3 is made up of 14 amino acids. The CDR3 spells CASSRGIVGYEQYF. The CDR3, as DNA: TGTGCCAGCAGTAGGGGAATCGTTGGGTACGAGCAGTACTTC.

This clonotype was counted only a few times. The genes are TRBV6-2 or TRBV6-3 and TRBJ2-7; 7 bases line up with TRBD1. The germline V gene encodes CDR1 MNHEY and CDR2 SVGEGT. V lost 3 bases, J lost 4 bases, and 12 bases stayed unmatched. The CDR3 contains 16 residues. DNA of the CDR3: TGTGCCAGCAGTTATTCCAAGGGACAGAGCACGTACGAGCAGTACTTC. Encoded protein: CASSYSKGQSTYEQYF.

This clonotype was seen only a few times. The chain recombines TRBV7-9 with TRBJ2-7; 10 bases agree with TRBD1. In germline, CDR1 is SEHNR, CDR2 FQNEAQ (reference sequence). The CDR3 spans 15 residues. V lost 5 bases to trimming and J lost 3 bases; unmatched junction nucleotides: 7. CDR3 in amino acids: CASSQTGQGDYEQYF. The CDR3 region has the DNA TGTGCCAGCAGCCAAACTGGACAGGGGGACTACGAGCAGTACTTC.

This clonotype was picked up a small number of times. The J gene is TRBJ2-1, the V gene TRBV30; D ambiguous. V gave up 3 bases and J gave up 2 bases, with 17 bases separating them. The length of the CDR3 is 16 residues. Germline V gene data show CDR1 as GTSNPN and CDR2 as SVGIG (reference sequence). CDR3 protein: CAWRTPSGVAYNEQFF. The CDR3 DNA reads as TGTGCCTGGAGGACCCCGTCTGGGGTTGCCTACAATGAGCAGTTCTTC.

This clonotype was picked up many times. This chain connects TRBV7-6 to TRBJ1-5; 10 positions agree with TRBD1. This CDR3 contains 17 residues. The J segment lost 2 bases and the V segment lost 2 bases, leaving 6 bases of the junction unmatched. Germline-derived CDR1 and CDR2 are SGHVS and FNYEAQ. The CDR3 nucleotides are TGTGCCAGCAGCTTAAGTCCCGGGACAGGGGGCAATCAGCCCCAGCATTTT. Translating it yields CASSLSPGTGGNQPQHF.

On this clonotype: This likely comes from a read error, as the CDR3 has no conserved phenylalanine or tryptophan at its end. This sequence joins TRBV7-9 and TRBJ2-1, with 8 bases matching TRBD2. V lost 5 bases, J lost 2 bases, and 5 bases stayed unmatched. Germline CDR1 reads SEHNR; CDR2 reads FQNEAQ (reference sequence). The CDR3 spans 15 residues. CDR3 sequence reads: CASSDRGGPYNEQFC. The CDR3 bases are TGTGCCAGCAGCGATCGGGGGGGACCCTACAATGAGCAGTTCTGC.

This clonotype appeared many times. The chain is built from TRBV7-8 and TRBJ2-1; TRBD2 is a possible D gene (5 bases). Germline CDR1 is SGHVS and CDR2 is FQNEAQ. This CDR3 spans 13 amino acids. Trimming pared 5 bases from V and 9 bases from J, leaving 14 bases between. This chain's CDR3 is CASSLHLRGEQFF. For the CDR3, the DNA is TGTGCCAGCAGCCTTCACCTACGGGGTGAGCAGTTCTTC.

The V gene is TRBV12-3 or TRBV12-4, the J gene TRBJ1-5; 12 nucleotides match TRBD1. The CDR3 is made up of 16 amino acids. Trimming cost V 1 base and J 6 bases; bases outside gene matches: 4. The CDR3 reads CASSLGDRGLGQPQHF. The DNA of the CDR3 is TGTGCCAGCAGTTTAGGGGACAGGGGGCTCGGTCAGCCCCAGCATTTT.